This is a list of T cell receptor beta chains from one sample in a study of cytomegalovirus exposure and HLA in healthy donors. Assay used: immunoSEQ multiplex PCR; TCRdb lists only in-frame clones, some missing. The table lists around 70,000 clones, 94% of them singletons. Material for sequencing was PBMCs. These receptors were obtained from a woman between 18 and 29 years old in good health and CMV-seronegative. The CDR3 runs from the conserved cysteine through the conserved F or W. D genes are given only for firm matches. Where a row states a size, it is once, few, many or the class of an expanded clone; other rows omit it.

D	J	size	V	CDR3	DNA
NA	TRBJ2-3	NA	TRBV15	CATSRSSGFSTDTQYF	TGTGCCACCAGCAGGTCCTCGGGTTTTAGCACAGATACGCAGTATTTT
NA	TRBJ2-6	NA	TRBV7-9	CASSPKGVLTF	TGTGCCAGCAGCCCCAAGGGGGTCCTGACTTTC
TRBD2	TRBJ2-7	NA	TRBV4-3	CASSPRLASTGQYF	TGCGCCAGCAGCCCTAGACTAGCTTCTACCGGGCAGTACTTC
TRBD2	TRBJ2-1	NA	TRBV5-1	CASSLAAGGNNEQFF	TGCGCCAGCAGCTTGGCCGCGGGGGGAAACAATGAGCAGTTCTTC
NA	TRBJ2-7	NA	TRBV6-1	CASSEVTDNAEQYF	TGTGCCAGCAGTGAAGTGACAGATAATGCCGAGCAGTACTTC
TRBD2	TRBJ2-3	NA	TRBV7-9	CASSSAGGLTDTQYF	TGTGCCAGCAGCTCCGCGGGGGGGCTAACAGATACGCAGTATTTT
NA	TRBJ1-2	NA	TRBV5-1	CASSPRESNYGYTF	TGCGCCAGCAGCCCCAGGGAATCTAACTATGGCTACACCTTC
NA	TRBJ2-7	NA	TRBV5-1	CASSPSGGRSSYEQYF	TGCGCCAGCAGCCCAAGTGGCGGGCGGTCCTCCTACGAGCAGTACTTC
NA	TRBJ1-4	NA	TRBV6-6	CASSYLGAINEKLFF	TGTGCCAGCAGTTACCTGGGGGCGATTAATGAAAAACTGTTTTTT
TRBD2	TRBJ2-3	NA	TRBV5-1	CASSLAPSGGGTDTQYF	TGCGCCAGCAGCCTGGCCCCGTCCGGGGGGGGTACAGATACGCAGTATTTT
NA	TRBJ1-2	NA	TRBV6-4	CPHPRSNRKDHYGYTF	TGTCCCCATCCAAGGAGCAACAGGAAGGATCACTATGGCTACACCTTC
NA	TRBJ1-2	NA	TRBV6-6	CASSYHIVSAGYTF	TGTGCCAGCAGTTACCATATCGTCTCCGCGGGCTACACCTTC
NA	TRBJ1-6	NA	TRBV30	CAWNGGFNSPLHF	TGTGCCTGGAATGGAGGGTTTAATTCACCCCTCCACTTT
TRBD1	TRBJ2-7	few	TRBV2	CASTRLGTGGHEQYF	TGTGCCAGCACTCGTCTGGGGACAGGGGGCCACGAGCAGTACTTC
NA	TRBJ2-7	NA	TRBV5-1	CASSVDSYYEQYF	TGCGCCAGCAGCGTAGATTCGTACTACGAGCAGTACTTC
NA	TRBJ2-1	NA	TRBV5-1	CASSGGSDNEQFF	TGCGCCAGTTCAGGGGGGTCCGACAATGAGCAGTTCTTC
TRBD1	TRBJ1-1	NA	TRBV28	CASSFGQGASLNTEAFF	TGTGCCAGCAGTTTTGGTCAGGGGGCTAGTTTGAACACTGAAGCTTTCTTT
TRBD1	TRBJ2-7	NA	TRBV19	CASSIATAYRGPYEQYF	TGTGCCAGTAGTATAGCCACAGCTTACAGGGGGCCCTACGAGCAGTACTTC
NA	TRBJ1-3	NA	TRBV6-1	CASSDLTGGLVLGNTIYF	TGTGCCAGCAGTGACCTGACAGGAGGTTTGGTACTAGGAAACACCATATATTTT
NA	TRBJ2-7	NA	TRBV28	CASSLVGQARPYEQYF	TGTGCCAGCAGTTTAGTGGGACAAGCCCGTCCCTACGAGCAGTACTTC
TRBD1	TRBJ1-6	NA	TRBV4-2	CASSRQGASSYNSPLHF	TGTGCCAGCAGCCGACAGGGGGCGAGCTCCTATAATTCACCCCTCCACTTT
NA	TRBJ1-4	NA	TRBV4-1	CASSRHRVELFF	TGCGCCAGCAGCCGCCACAGGGTGGAACTGTTTTTT
NA	TRBJ1-2	once	TRBV28	CASGFRVQGVGYTF	TGTGCCAGCGGTTTTAGGGTACAGGGCGTGGGCTACACCTTC
TRBD2	TRBJ2-1	NA	TRBV5-1	CASSLSAGGRGEQFF	TGCGCCAGCAGCTTATCAGCGGGGGGGCGTGGTGAGCAGTTCTTC
TRBD1	TRBJ2-2	few	TRBV4-1	CASSQDRVPGELFF	TGCGCCAGCAGCCAGGACAGGGTCCCCGGGGAGCTGTTTTTT
TRBD1	TRBJ1-6	NA	TRBV6-6	CASTGQGNSPLHF	TGTGCCAGCACGGGACAGGGGAATTCACCCCTCCACTTT
NA	TRBJ2-1	NA	TRBV18	CASSPQGVYNEQFF	TGTGCCAGCTCACCACAGGGAGTCTACAATGAGCAGTTCTTC
NA	TRBJ1-1	NA	TRBV28	CASSFSVNTEAFF	TGTGCCAGCAGTTTCTCTGTGAACACTGAAGCTTTCTTT
TRBD2	TRBJ2-1	NA	TRBV7-2	CASSLGGTSSYNEQFF	TGTGCCAGCAGCTTAGGGGGGACTAGCTCCTACAATGAGCAGTTCTTC
TRBD1	TRBJ2-2	NA	TRBV27	CASSIRRGTGGLPTGELFF	TGTGCCAGCAGTATACGACGTGGGACAGGGGGTTTACCAACCGGGGAGCTGTTTTTT
NA	TRBJ2-7	NA	TRBV20-1	CSASSSYEQYF	TGCAGTGCTAGTAGCAGCTACGAGCAGTACTTC
TRBD1	TRBJ2-1	NA	TRBV7-2	CASSPTGGTYNEQFF	TGTGCCAGCAGTCCTACAGGGGGTACCTACAATGAGCAGTTCTTC
NA	TRBJ2-2	NA	TRBV2	CASSVYAGELFF	TGTGCCAGCAGTGTATATGCCGGGGAGCTGTTTTTT
NA	TRBJ1-2	NA	TRBV27	CASRSRGGLHYGYTF	TGTGCCAGCAGGTCAAGGGGAGGGTTGCACTATGGCTACACCTTC
NA	TRBJ1-2	NA	TRBV6-5	CASSYSNRGGYTF	TGTGCCAGCAGTTACTCGAATCGAGGGGGCTACACCTTC
TRBD2	TRBJ2-1	NA	TRBV7-6	CASGGWRGVPYNEQFF	TGTGCCAGCGGAGGGTGGCGGGGGGTTCCATACAATGAGCAGTTCTTC
TRBD1	TRBJ2-1	NA	TRBV18	CASSTQPRGQSSYNEQFF	TGTGCCAGCTCAACCCAACCCAGGGGGCAGAGCTCCTACAATGAGCAGTTCTTC
NA	TRBJ1-5	NA	TRBV15	CATSVRGREHQPQHF	TGTGCCACCAGCGTCCGGGGACGGGAGCATCAGCCCCAGCATTTT
TRBD1	TRBJ2-3	NA	TRBV6-1	CASSENPGGGTDTQYF	TGTGCCAGCAGTGAAAATCCAGGGGGCGGCACAGATACGCAGTATTTT
NA	TRBJ1-1	NA	TRBV18	CASSPSGAVSEAFF	TGTGCCAGCTCACCCTCAGGGGCCGTTTCTGAAGCTTTCTTT
NA	TRBJ2-7	once	TRBV2	CASRQGYEQYF	TGTGCCAGCAGACAGGGCTACGAGCAGTACTTC
TRBD2	TRBJ2-7	NA	TRBV7-2	CASSAIGGAPYEQYF	TGTGCCAGCAGCGCGATCGGGGGGGCTCCCTACGAGCAGTACTTC
TRBD1	TRBJ1-4	NA	TRBV2	CASSELGTDGKLFF	TGTGCCAGCAGTGAACTCGGGACAGACGGAAAACTGTTTTTT
NA	TRBJ1-6	NA	TRBV6-5	CASSYLSEPSPLHF	TGTGCCAGCAGTTACTTATCAGAACCGTCACCCCTCCACTTT
NA	TRBJ1-2	NA	TRBV30	CAWSSSAWGERWDGYTF	TGTGCCTGGAGTTCCTCCGCTTGGGGGGAGCGTTGGGATGGCTACACCTTC
NA	TRBJ2-7	NA	TRBV9	CASSVDLGEQYF	TGTGCCAGCAGCGTTGATCTCGGCGAGCAGTACTTC
NA	TRBJ2-2	NA	TRBV9	CASSKLQGGELFF	TGTGCCAGCAGCAAACTACAGGGTGGGGAGCTGTTTTTT
TRBD2	TRBJ2-7	NA	TRBV7-9	CASSLAAGPGGQYF	TGTGCCAGCAGCTTGGCAGCGGGGCCCGGAGGGCAGTACTTC
TRBD1	TRBJ1-4	NA	TRBV2	CASKTGATNEKLFF	TGTGCCAGCAAAACAGGGGCAACTAATGAAAAACTGTTTTTT